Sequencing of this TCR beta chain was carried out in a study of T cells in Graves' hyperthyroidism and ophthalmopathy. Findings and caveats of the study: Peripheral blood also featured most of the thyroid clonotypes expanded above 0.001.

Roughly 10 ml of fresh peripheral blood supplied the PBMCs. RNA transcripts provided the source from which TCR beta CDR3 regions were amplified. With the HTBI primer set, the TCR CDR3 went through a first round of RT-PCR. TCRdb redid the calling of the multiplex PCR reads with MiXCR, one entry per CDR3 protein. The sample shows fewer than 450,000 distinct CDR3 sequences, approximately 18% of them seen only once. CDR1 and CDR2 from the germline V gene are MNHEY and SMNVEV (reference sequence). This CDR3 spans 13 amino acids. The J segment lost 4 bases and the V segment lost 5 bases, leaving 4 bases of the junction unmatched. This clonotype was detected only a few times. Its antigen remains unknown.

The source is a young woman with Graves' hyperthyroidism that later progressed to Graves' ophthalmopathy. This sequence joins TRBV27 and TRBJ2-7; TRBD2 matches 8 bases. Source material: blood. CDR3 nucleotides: TGTGCCAGCAGTGGAGCGGGAGTGTACGAGCAGTACTTC. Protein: CASSGAGVYEQYF.